These T cell receptor beta chains were read from a single sample in a study of breast tumors, draining lymph nodes, adjacent tissues. TCRdb used MiXCR to reprocess the multiplex PCR reads, holding one entry per CDR3 protein. The data show some 250,000 distinct CDR3 sequences, less than 40% seen once. Input material: axillary lymph node tissue. The receptors stem from a female donor with breast cancer. Some clones in this sample may be carry-over from other donors' samples. Both conserved end residues are part of each CDR3. D genes are given only for firm matches. Where a row states a size, it is once, few, many or the class of an expanded clone; other rows omit it.

>TRBD1|.|TRBJ1-6|TRBV12-3/TRBV12-4
TGTGCCAGCAGTCGCGACAGGGCGAGTAATTCACCCCTCCACTTT
CASSRDRASNSPLHF
>.|.|TRBJ2-3|TRBV7-3
TGTGCCAGCAGCGCCCCAAAGTCGAGCACAGATACGCAGTATTTT
CASSAPKSSTDTQYF
>.|many|TRBJ2-7|TRBV7-2
TGTGCCAGCAGCTCCCGAGACGGCTACGAGCAGTACTTC
CASSSRDGYEQYF
>.|.|TRBJ1-6|TRBV20-1
TGCAGTGCTAGCGGGGGGGGATCGGATAACAGCATCAATGAGCAGTTTGGGAATTCACCCCTCCACTTT
CSASGGGSDNSINEQFGNSPLHF
>TRBD1|many|TRBJ2-7|TRBV7-2
TGTGCCAGCAGTATATCCCGGGCCGGGACAGGGGTCTACGAGCAGTACTTC
CASSISRAGTGVYEQYF
>TRBD1|few|TRBJ2-5|TRBV5-5
TGTGCCAGCAGCTTGGCGAGTCAGGGGGTAGAGACCCAGTACTTC
CASSLASQGVETQYF
>TRBD1|few|TRBJ2-4|TRBV9
TGTGCCAGCAGCCAAGGGACAGGGGAGGGAAACATTCAGTACTTC
CASSQGTGEGNIQYF
>.|many|TRBJ1-6|TRBV5-1
TGCGCCAGCAGCCCCTCCAGCTCCTATAATTCACCCCTCCACTTT
CASSPSSSYNSPLHF
>.|many|TRBJ2-4|TRBV19
TGTGCCAGTAGTGTGACTAGGGATGGCATTCAGTACTTC
CASSVTRDGIQYF
>TRBD1|.|TRBJ1-5|TRBV6-1
TGTGCCAGCAGTCACTCTGACAGGGTGTTGGATCAGCCCCAGCATTTT
CASSHSDRVLDQPQHF
>.|few|TRBJ1-5|TRBV6-1
TGTGCCAGCAGTGAAGGGACTGATAATAGCAATCAGCCCCAGCATTTT
CASSEGTDNSNQPQHF
>TRBD2|many|TRBJ2-1|TRBV24-1
TGTGCCACCAGCGGGGGGACTAGCGGGAGGCGTAGGGACAATGAGCAGTTCTTC
CATSGGTSGRRRDNEQFF
>.|many|TRBJ1-2|TRBV30
TGTGCCTGGAGTGTACGGGCGGGCAGCCCTTCCGTCTATGGCTACACCTTC
CAWSVRAGSPSVYGYTF
>.|many|TRBJ2-6|TRBV11-3
TGTGCCAGCAGCTCCCGTTGGGCTGGGGCCAACGTCCTGACTTTC
CASSSRWAGANVLTF
>TRBD2|many|TRBJ2-3|TRBV13
TGTGCCAGCAGCAGGACTAGCGGGAGAGATACGCAGTATTTT
CASSRTSGRDTQYF
>TRBD2|many|TRBJ2-7|TRBV3-1
TGTGCCAGCAGCCAAGGGACTAGCTTGTCCGAGCAGTACTTC
CASSQGTSLSEQYF
>.|many|TRBJ2-7|TRBV29-1
TGCAGCGCCCTCAGAAGCTCCTACGAGCAGTACTTC
CSALRSSYEQYF
>TRBD1|many|TRBJ2-1|TRBV29-1
TGCAGCTCCGCAGACAGGGGTCGTGGTTACAATGAGCAGTTCTTC
CSSADRGRGYNEQFF
>TRBD1|.|TRBJ2-5|TRBV12-3/TRBV12-4
TGTGCCAGCAGTTTAGTCGGACAGGGGATTTTACAAGAGACCCAGTACTTC
CASSLVGQGILQETQYF
>TRBD1|many|TRBJ2-2|TRBV29-1
TGCAGCGTTGAAGGGACAGGGGAGTACGGGGAGCTGTTTTTT
CSVEGTGEYGELFF
>TRBD1|.|TRBJ2-3|TRBV24-1
TGTGCCACCAGTGACCCGGGACAGGGGAACACAGATACGCAGTATTTT
CATSDPGQGNTDTQYF
>.|.|TRBJ1-3|TRBV14
TGTGCCAGCAGCGGGTCCGGGACTAGCGGGGGGGAAGGAAACACCATATATTTT
CASSGSGTSGGEGNTIYF
>.|many|TRBJ1-5|TRBV19
TGTGCCAGTAGTATTTTCTCACAGGGTGGCCAGCCCCAGCATTTT
CASSIFSQGGQPQHF
>TRBD2|.|TRBJ2-5|TRBV7-2
TGTGCCAGCAGCTCAAGACCTACCGGGACTAGCGGGGGGCACGGCGGGACCCAGTACTTC
CASSSRPTGTSGGHGGTQYF
>TRBD2|many|TRBJ2-7|TRBV5-6
TGTGCCAGCAGCTTGTATGGGACTAGCGGATGGGGAACCTACGAGCAGTACTTC
CASSLYGTSGWGTYEQYF
>.|many|TRBJ2-5|TRBV28
TGTGCCAGCAGCTGGGGGGTCCAAGAGACCCAGTACTTC
CASSWGVQETQYF
>TRBD1|few|TRBJ2-3|TRBV12-3/TRBV12-4
TGTGCCAGCAGTCGGGACAGGCACACAGATACGCAGTATTTT
CASSRDRHTDTQYF
>.|.|TRBJ2-2|TRBV20-1
TGCAGTGCTTCGGGACTCCACTCGAACACCGGGGAGCTGTTTTTT
CSASGLHSNTGELFF
>TRBD1|many|TRBJ1-6|TRBV5-6
TGTGCCAGCAGCTTTACTGACAGGGCTTCACCCCTCCACTTT
CASSFTDRASPLHF
>.|many|TRBJ1-5|TRBV12-5
TGTGCTAGTGGTTTGGTAAGAGAACAGTCTCTAAGCAATCAGCCCCAGCATTTT
CASGLVREQSLSNQPQHF
>TRBD1|many|TRBJ2-1|TRBV7-9
TGTGCCAGCAGGAGAGGGCAGGGGGCCCTCAACTCCTACAATGAGCAGTTCTTC
CASRRGQGALNSYNEQFF